Listed here is a single T cell receptor (beta chain). What it recognizes is unknown. The data were obtained in a study of Ad26.COV2.S vaccination and SARS-CoV-2 variants. Study summary: Administration of Ad26.COV2.S was intramuscular, either once or twice 56 days apart.

Broader study findings: From the TCR breadth and depth analyses, total T cell responses may have been underestimated. Post-vaccination spike-specific CD8+ and CD4+ T cell responses reportedly had substantial breadth. Vaccinees showed greater spike-specific TCR breadth than placebo recipients.

CDR1 and CDR2 (germline): MGHRA, YSYEKL. The germline V and J ends were trimmed by 3 bases and 1 base, with 15 bases remaining between them. The CDR3 runs to 16 residues. As for treatment: approximately 18 received Ad26.COV2.S at low or high dose, single or two shots; several received placebo; per-sample allocation not given. The samples were gathered on day 63 after the first injection of vaccine or placebo. Here immunoSEQ multiplex PCR was the method, and the copy in TCRdb shows in-frame clones only, minus some. Of a few hundred thousand clones in the sample, roughly 90% are singletons; the top ten hold about 5.4%.

The receptor was isolated from a person between 18 and 65 years old who received the Ad26.COV2.S COVID-19 vaccine or a placebo. The sample here was peripheral blood, taken in a trial of Ad26.COV2.S vaccine versus placebo. V gene TRBV4-1 combines with J gene TRBJ1-1, with a weak D call TRBD1 (6 bases). CDR3 sequence reads: CASSQGAGQTNTEAFF. CDR3 in DNA: TGCGCCAGCAGCCAGGGGGCTGGACAGACGAACACTGAAGCTTTCTTT.